The clone carrying this TCR beta chain was detected ten times or more. As yet, its antigen is unknown. The data were obtained in a study of spatial heterogeneity in lung cancer. Study as a whole: Raw reads contained each unique TCR and UMI combination more than ten times on average.

On each TCR cDNA molecule, a unique molecular identifier was present. TCRdb called the 5' RACE reads again in MiXCR, with one record for every CDR3 protein. The sample has more than 4,500 distinct CDR3 sequences, less than 15% seen once. General study findings and limits: Tumors with more nonsynonymous mutations had more expanded intratumoral alpha and beta TCRs.

Indicated time point: sample taken at primary tumor resection. Donation came from around 72 patients with untreated early-stage non-small cell lung cancer. Researchers sequenced whole RNA taken from tumor, nontumor lung or frozen PBMC without sorting. The input for sequencing was lung tumor tissue, taken at surgery. The TCR originated in a male donor with early-stage non-small cell lung cancer.

The DNA for the CDR3 is TGTGCCAGCTCACTAGGGCCGAAGGCTTTCTTT. It codes for CASSLGPKAFF. This chain links TRBV18 with TRBJ1-1; the D is unclear. The germline gives CDR1 KGHSH, CDR2 LQKENI. The CDR3 length is 11 residues. Trimming shortened V by 4 bases and J by 11 bases, and 11 bases separated the two germline ends.